These 28 T cell receptor beta chains originate from one sample sequenced in a study of blood T cell repertoires in COVID-19. Using immunoSEQ multiplex PCR, the repertoire was profiled, and TCRdb retains in-frame clones only, with some absent. The table lists roughly 180,000 clones, 80% to 90% of them singletons. What was sequenced was peripheral blood. Source of these receptors: a man in his sixties with acute or convalescent COVID-19.

V and J are TRBV9 and TRBJ2-2; TRBD1 aligns across 7 bases. Germline CDR1 reads SGDLS; CDR2 reads YYNGEE. The CDR3 contains 16 residues. V shed 0 bases and J 1 base; nucleotides not matched to a gene: 3. CDR3 sequence reads: CASSVAGTENTGELFF. CDR3 in DNA: TGTGCCAGCAGCGTAGCCGGGACAGAGAACACCGGGGAGCTGTTTTTT.

The J gene is TRBJ1-2, the V gene TRBV6-5, with 8 bases matching TRBD1. CDR1 is MNHEY, CDR2 SVGAGI, per germline. The CDR3 covers 14 residues. Trimming at V came to 5 bases and at J to 4 bases, leaving 6 bases not matched to a gene. CDR3 in amino acids: CASSQTGQGYGYTF. The CDR3 DNA reads TGTGCCAGCAGTCAGACCGGACAGGGCTATGGCTACACCTTC.

V usage is TRBV5-4 and J usage is TRBJ2-6; D is undetermined. This CDR3 region has 16 residues. From germline, CDR1 is SGHNT and CDR2 YYREEE (reference sequence). The V and J ends lost 1 base and 2 bases respectively, with 10 bases between them. The CDR3: CASSLNLRPGANVLTF. Written as DNA, the CDR3 is TGTGCCAGCAGCTTGAACCTGCGCCCTGGGGCCAACGTCCTGACTTTC.

The gene calls are TRBV24-1 and TRBJ2-1; 7 bases fit TRBD1. Germline V lookup: CDR1 KGHDR, CDR2 SFDVKD. The V gene end was trimmed by 2 bases and the J gene end by 1 base; junction bases not matched to a gene: 4. CDR3 length: 16 amino acids. The DNA for the CDR3 is TGTGCCACCAGTGATTCGACAGGGTGGTCCTACAATGAGCAGTTCTTC. Protein sequence: CATSDSTGWSYNEQFF.

This clone appeared a single time. This chain links TRBV9 with TRBJ2-3, with D possibly being TRBD2 (5 bases). Trimming stripped 1 base from V and 4 bases from J, with 10 bases between. The CDR3 is 14 amino acids. Per germline, CDR1 SGDLS and CDR2 YYNGEE. This chain's CDR3 is CASSVTGRADTQYF. DNA for the CDR3: TGTGCCAGCAGCGTAACGGGAAGGGCAGATACGCAGTATTTT.

The CDR3 DNA reads as TGCGCCAGCAGCTTGGAGTCAGGGATCGGAAACACCATATATTTT. Its translation is CASSLESGIGNTIYF. V is TRBV5-1 and J is TRBJ1-3, with a tentative D call TRBD1 (5 bases). Germline CDR1 SGHRS, CDR2 YFSETQ. The V end lost 0 bases, the J end lost 4 bases, and 11 bases lay between the germline ends. This CDR3 region has 15 residues.

The chain employs TRBV11-3 and TRBJ2-3; 7 bases match TRBD1. Germline trimming cut 5 bases from V and 4 bases from J; bases unmatched to any gene: 12. The CDR3 has 16 residues. Germline V lookup: CDR1 SGHNT, CDR2 YENEEA. The CDR3 DNA is TGTGCCAGCAGCCACAGGACAGGCCTAAGGGCAGATACGCAGTATTTT. Translated: CASSHRTGLRADTQYF.

This chain connects TRBV6-6 to TRBJ1-5; 8 bases match TRBD1. Germline V gives CDR1 MNHNY, CDR2 SVGAGI (reference sequence). The CDR3 loop spans 15 amino acids. J gave up 6 bases and V 5 bases, and 9 bases lay outside the gene matches. As DNA, the CDR3 is TGTGCCAGCAGTCACGAGACAGGGGCGGGTCAGCCCCAGCATTTT. It codes for CASSHETGAGQPQHF.

The genes are TRBV28 and TRBJ1-2; possibly TRBD1 for D (5 bases). Germline assignment: CDR1 MDHEN and CDR2 SYDVKM. The CDR3 length is 12 residues. Trimming pared 5 bases from V and 14 bases from J, leaving 18 bases between. CDR3 bases: TGTGCCAGCAGTCCGGGGGACCGCCCTGCGACCTTC. As protein: CASSPGDRPATF.

This clone was recorded a few times. The chain recombines TRBV18 with TRBJ1-3, with D unresolved. The V gene's germline CDR1 is KGHSH and CDR2 LQKENI. The CDR3 length is 12 residues. The V gene lost 3 bases and the J gene lost 4 bases, with 4 bases spanning the gap. CDR3 coding DNA: TGTGCCAGCTCACCCGTAGGAAACACCATATATTTT. Translating gives CASSPVGNTIYF.

A word on this clone: Other DNA sequences within the sample encode an identical CDR3. The V call is TRBV12-3 or TRBV12-4, the J call TRBJ1-1; D is ambiguous. The CDR3 spans 13 residues. Trimming pared 1 base from V and 1 base from J, leaving 4 bases between. In nucleotides, the CDR3 is TGTGCCAGCAGTTTAGGACAGAACACTGAAGCTTTCTTT. Residues: CASSLGQNTEAFF.

The rearrangement uses TRBV5-6 and TRBJ2-3; D may be TRBD2 (6 bases). V lost 3 bases, J lost 0 bases, and 14 bases lay in between. The CDR3 totals 16 residues. CDR1 is SGHDT and CDR2 is YYEEEE in the germline V gene. The CDR3: CASSSYRGYSTDTQYF. The CDR3 DNA sequence: TGTGCCAGCAGCTCTTATCGGGGGTATAGCACAGATACGCAGTATTTT.

This chain joins TRBV27 and TRBJ2-1; D might be TRBD2 (6 bases). The V and J ends lost 2 bases and 15 bases respectively, with 14 bases between them. The CDR3 extends over 12 amino acids. Germline CDR1 and CDR2: MNHEY and SMNVEV (reference sequence). CDR3 loop: CASSLRPSDLFF. The CDR3 DNA sequence: TGTGCCAGCAGTTTAAGACCTAGCGATTTGTTCTTC.

The DNA for the CDR3 is TGTGCCAGCAGTGTGACAGTTTACCAAGAGACCCAGTACTTC. Translated, it gives CASSVTVYQETQYF. The chain links TRBV2 to TRBJ2-5; D might be TRBD1 (5 bases). The germline V gene encodes CDR1 SNHLY and CDR2 FYNNEI. With 4 bases removed from V and 0 bases from J, the gap between germline ends came to 9 bases. CDR3 length equals 14 residues.

V is TRBV18 and J is TRBJ1-5; perhaps TRBD1 as D (6 bases). The germline gives CDR1 KGHSH, CDR2 LQKENI. The V end lost 2 bases, the J end lost 0 bases, and 11 bases lay between the germline ends. The length of the CDR3 is 16 residues. The CDR3 protein is CASSPSTGNSNQPQHF. CDR3 nucleotide sequence: TGTGCCAGCTCACCAAGCACAGGGAATAGCAATCAGCCCCAGCATTTT.

The chain uses TRBV27 and TRBJ1-5; tentatively, D is TRBD1 (6 bases). Germline CDR1 MNHEY, CDR2 SMNVEV (reference sequence). Trimming stripped 8 bases from V and 3 bases from J, with 14 bases between. The CDR3 is made up of 14 amino acids. For the CDR3, the DNA is TGTGCCAGCCATACAGGGTTCACCAATCAGCCCCAGCATTTT. Translation: CASHTGFTNQPQHF.

The chain is built from TRBV20-1 and TRBJ2-3; TRBD2 matches at 8 bases. J was trimmed by 5 bases and V by 3 bases; bases with no gene match: 7. CDR3 length: 14 residues. CDR1 and CDR2 (germline): DFQATT, SNEGSKA (reference sequence). The DNA for the CDR3 is TGCAGTGCTAGTAGCGGGGCCGGGGTAGATACGCAGTATTTT. Residues: CSASSGAGVDTQYF.

This chain links TRBV13 with TRBJ2-3, with 8 nucleotides matching TRBD2. This CDR3 is built from 14 residues. Losses at the gene ends were 5 bases for V and 6 bases for J; bases not matched to a gene: 7. The germline gives CDR1 PRHDT, CDR2 FYEKMQ (reference sequence). This CDR3 is CASSALAGTDTQYF. The CDR3 DNA sequence: TGTGCCAGCAGCGCGTTAGCGGGAACTGATACGCAGTATTTT.

This chain connects TRBV7-9 to TRBJ1-4, with D tentatively TRBD1 (6 bases). This CDR3 is built from 13 residues. V shed 1 base and J shed 11 bases, with 11 bases lying between them. Looked up from germline, CDR1 is SEHNR and CDR2 is FQNEAQ (reference sequence). The CDR3 protein is CASSLVGQGKLFF. CDR3 DNA: TGTGCCAGCAGCTTAGTGGGCCAGGGGAAACTGTTTTTT.

The rearrangement joins TRBV5-1 to TRBJ2-1; no clear D. Germline V gene data show CDR1 as SGHRS and CDR2 as YFSETQ. There are 13 residues in the CDR3. Trimming removed 6 bases at V and 0 bases at J, with 7 bases between. The CDR3 bases are TGCGCCAGCAAAGACACCTCCTACAATGAGCAGTTCTTC. It translates to CASKDTSYNEQFF.

This CDR3 is CASSQGQEADTQYF. CDR3 DNA: TGTGCCAGCAGCCAAGGTCAAGAGGCAGATACGCAGTATTTT. J is TRBJ2-3 and V is TRBV11-2, with no clear D. Germline CDR1 reads SGHAT; CDR2 reads FQNNGV. The ends were cut back, 5 bases at V and 4 bases at J, with 13 bases in the middle. This CDR3 spans 14 amino acids.

This chain uses TRBV5-1 with TRBJ2-1; D possibly corresponds to TRBD2 (6 bases). CDR3 length: 15 residues. Germline-derived CDR1 and CDR2 are SGHRS and YFSETQ. V shed 2 bases and J shed 0 bases, with 9 bases lying between them. DNA for the CDR3: TGCGCCAGCAGCTTAATCGGGAGCTCCTACAATGAGCAGTTCTTC. It specifies CASSLIGSSYNEQFF.

J is TRBJ2-2 and V is TRBV6-5; 8 bases are a match to TRBD2. The CDR3 is made up of 15 amino acids. CDR1 is MNHEY and CDR2 is SVGAGI in the germline V gene. V was pared by 6 bases and J by 7 bases, with 10 bases of the junction left unmatched. The CDR3 region has the DNA TGTGCCAGCAGCCCCCTGGCGGGAGGTTTCGGGGAGCTGTTTTTT. Its translation: CASSPLAGGFGELFF.

V gene TRBV27 combines with J gene TRBJ1-2; 7 bases map to TRBD1. The J segment lost 4 bases and the V segment lost 5 bases, leaving 16 bases of the junction unmatched. This CDR3 has 17 residues. Germline V CDR1 and CDR2: MNHEY, SMNVEV (reference sequence). CDR3 amino acids: CASSPPHRGRHFYGYTF. In DNA form, the CDR3 reads TGTGCCAGCAGTCCGCCCCACAGGGGACGGCACTTCTATGGCTACACCTTC.

The rearrangement joins TRBV28 to TRBJ1-2; D remains unclear. CDR1 is MDHEN and CDR2 is SYDVKM in the germline V gene. The V end was cut by 5 bases, the J end by 8 bases, with 15 bases between. CDR3 length: 13 amino acids. As DNA, the CDR3 is TGTGCCAGCAGTCTCGTGGAGGGCAGGGGCTACACCTTC. Translation: CASSLVEGRGYTF.

The chain carries TRBV15 and TRBJ2-3; D unresolved. The length of the CDR3 is 14 residues. The V gene's germline CDR1 is LNHNV and CDR2 YYDKDF (reference sequence). The V gene lost 0 bases and the J gene lost 2 bases, with 6 bases spanning the gap. CDR3 loop: CATSRDPLTDTQYF. CDR3 coding DNA: TGTGCCACCAGCAGAGATCCTCTCACAGATACGCAGTATTTT. The full variable domain, rest sourced from reference TRBV15 and TRBJ2-3, is DAMVIQNPRYQVTQFGKPVTLSCSQTLNHNVMYWYQQKSSQAPKLLFHYYDKDFNNEADTPDNFQSRRPNTSFCFLDIRSPGLGDTAMYLCATSRDPLTDTQYFGPGTRLTVL.

This rearrangement joins TRBV30 to TRBJ1-3, with TRBD1 as a possible D gene (5 bases). Germline V gene data show CDR1 as GTSNPN and CDR2 as SVGIG (reference sequence). This CDR3 is built from 12 residues. Trimming took 6 bases from V and 10 from J, leaving 16 bases between them. In nucleotides, the CDR3 is TGTGCCTGTTACCCCCGACGGGGGACCATATATTTT. Translated, it gives CACYPRRGTIYF.

The rearrangement joins TRBV29-1 to TRBJ2-1, with 8 bases matching TRBD2. V shed 1 base, J shed 4 bases, and the junction held 9 bases outside the gene matches. Per germline, CDR1 SQVTM and CDR2 ANQGSEA. The CDR3 is 16 amino acids. DNA for the CDR3: TGCAGCGTTGAAGCACTTCTGGTAGCGGGGTACAATGAGCAGTTCTTC. This sequence encodes CSVEALLVAGYNEQFF.